This TCR beta chain was identified in a study of CD8+ T cells in alopecia areata (dated 2018 in TCRdb). Concerning the study at large: The treated patients took part in an open-label pilot trial in which moderate-to-severe alopecia areata was treated with oral tofacitinib at 5 to 10 mg twice daily. Tofacitinib was administered for 6 to 18 months, and 6 months of follow-up off drug were then conducted to assess delayed response and recurrence. For the treated patients, the SALT score, which quantifies what percentage of scalp surface area is affected, served as the measure of disease severity. High-throughput TCRbeta sequencing was used to examine T cell clonal expansion in alopecia areata in both the C3H/HeJ mouse model and human patients. In humans, TCRbeta sequencing was performed on scalp tissue and on sorted CD4+ and CD8+ peripheral blood T cells from healthy controls and from patients with patchy or totalis/universalis alopecia areata. Patients on tofacitinib were biopsied at baseline and after 4 and 24 weeks of treatment, and several of the patients also had a later scalp biopsy. Clonality in the scalp was compared among normal scalp (n=4), patchy alopecia areata scalp (n=8), and alopecia totalis/universalis scalp (n=8). RNA was obtained with the PAXgene miRNA kit for fixed scalp, the miRNeasy kit for PBMCs, and the RNeasy kit for mouse skin. TCRbeta CDR3 regions were amplified by immunoSEQ multiplex PCR using 35 Vbeta forward and 13 Jbeta reverse primers.

Libraries were constructed by the immunoSEQ multiplex PCR assay. For TCR sequencing, RNA was extracted from every sample and reverse transcribed into cDNA to serve as template. First-strand cDNA was synthesized with SuperScript III using a 2:1 mix of oligo-dT and random hexamers. A synthetic immune receptor repertoire was used to assess amplification bias, and residual bias was removed computationally. The authors processed their data as follows. After raw reads were preprocessed to remove errors, the CDR3 was defined following IMGT conventions as running from the conserved cysteine to phenylalanine. Clonality was computed by normalizing Shannon entropy by log2 of the number of productive unique TCRs and subtracting the result from 1. Scalp TCRbeta sequences were cross-referenced with sorted blood CD4 and CD8 repertoires so that the CD4 or CD8 identity of scalp clones could be inferred. Drawn from immuneACCESS, this table holds only the in-frame rearrangements with V and J called that TCRdb kept. Clones are partly lost; checked studies trace under half to an unresolved V gene and leave the rest unexplained. V, J and clone size are taken as reported in that table, and D and trimming were inferred from the DNA itself. This sample gives about 190,000 clones in total; roughly 53% of them show up just once. The biggest ten clones account for roughly 12% of the sample.

Concerning this clone: It lacks a known antigen. The sample holds no much larger clone one base away, and base qualities are not on file.

Summary of the overall study and its limitations: Lesional scalp, especially in alopecia totalis/universalis, showed higher clonality and more expanded CD8+ clones than normal scalp, suggesting antigenic drive. With tofacitinib, both scalp clonality and the number of expanded CD8+ clones among the top 100 scalp clones went down significantly. Shared TCR sequences between patients were less evident than in mice, which may be partly attributable to HLA diversity in the patient population. Unlike mouse skin, where gammadelta T cells dominate, normal human skin contains resident alphabeta T cells that get sequenced too, which complicates analysis of the scalp TCR repertoire. Because the treated cohort was small and had just a single nonresponder, larger studies are needed to establish links between baseline CD8+ expansion and response. During tofacitinib treatment, many expanded lesional clones remained in scalp and blood, and this persistence may partly explain relapse after treatment is stopped.

Explained via the paper, the time point label denotes: 24 weeks on oral tofacitinib. The treatment or condition label for this specimen denotes: oral pan-JAK inhibitor, 5-10 mg twice daily. Peripheral blood and lesional scalp punch biopsies were obtained from patients with alopecia areata. PBMCs were isolated by density centrifugation and stained for CD3, CD4 and CD8, and CD4+ and CD8+ T cells were sorted on a FACSAria. CDR1 and CDR2, per the germline V gene, are MGHRA and YSYEKL. The CDR3 goes from the cysteine to the phenylalanine over 14 residues. Here the CDR3 DNA is all that survives: 42 bases in frame from base 1. V loses 4 bases of germline sequence and J loses 4 bases, and the interval between the two ends is 12 bases.

This receptor was identified in a human donor with alopecia areata. The sequencing here drew on CD8+ T cells sorted from blood, taken at week 24, from a patient treated with tofacitinib. The chain is made from TRBV4-1 and TRBJ2-3; the D region possibly corresponds to TRBD2 (7 bases align). The CDR3 protein is CASSLTGGPDTQYF. The sequenced DNA: TGCGCCAGCAGCCTCACGGGGGGCCCAGATACGCAGTATTTT.